In this sample, the clone carrying this T cell receptor beta chain turned up many times. The data stem from a study of regulatory T cells in long-lasting Graves disease. Library construction for TCR beta used iRepertoire HTBI primers and Arm-PCR of CDR3 regions. Each CDR3 protein gets one entry after TCRdb re-called the multiplex PCR reads with MiXCR. The data contain 600,000 to 650,000 distinct CDR3 sequences, roughly 15% of them seen just once; the ten biggest clones take up about 17%. This CDR3 has 15 residues. Trimming removed 8 bases from V and 3 bases from J; junction bases left unmatched: 9. Germline V CDR1 and CDR2: MNHNS, SASEGT. Time point noted: newly diagnosed GD, antithyroid drugs for less than 3 months. Making the TCR library involved RNA that had been extracted from PBMCs. A further study also used this sample, focusing on T cells in Graves' hyperthyroidism and ophthalmopathy.

This rearrangement joins TRBV6-1 to TRBJ1-5; 8 bases align to TRBD1. The receptor was derived from a woman in her 30s with Graves disease. Material: peripheral blood mononuclear cells (PBMCs), obtained at new diagnosis, from a patient treated with antithyroid drugs. CDR3 protein: CASGTTGDFNQPQHF. CDR3 DNA sequence: TGTGCCAGCGGAACGACAGGGGACTTCAATCAGCCCCAGCATTTT.